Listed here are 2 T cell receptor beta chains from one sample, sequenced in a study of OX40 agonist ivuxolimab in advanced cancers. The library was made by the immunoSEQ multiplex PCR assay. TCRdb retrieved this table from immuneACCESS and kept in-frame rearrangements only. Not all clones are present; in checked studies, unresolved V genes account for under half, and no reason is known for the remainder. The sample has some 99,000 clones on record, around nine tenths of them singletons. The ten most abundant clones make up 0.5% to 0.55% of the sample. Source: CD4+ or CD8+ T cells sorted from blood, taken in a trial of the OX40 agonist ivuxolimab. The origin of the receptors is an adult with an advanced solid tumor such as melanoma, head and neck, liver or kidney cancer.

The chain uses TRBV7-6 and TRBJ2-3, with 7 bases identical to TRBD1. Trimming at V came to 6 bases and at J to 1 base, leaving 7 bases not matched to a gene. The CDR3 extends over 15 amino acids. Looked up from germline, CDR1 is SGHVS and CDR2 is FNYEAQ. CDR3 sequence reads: CASRLTGTGTDTQYF. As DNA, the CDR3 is TGTGCCAGCAGACTTACCGGGACAGGCACAGATACGCAGTATTTT.

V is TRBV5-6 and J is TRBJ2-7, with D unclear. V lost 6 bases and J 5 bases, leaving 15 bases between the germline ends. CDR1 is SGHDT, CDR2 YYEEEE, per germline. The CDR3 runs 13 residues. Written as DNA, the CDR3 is TGTGCCAGCACCCTTCAGCCTGGCCACGAGCAGTACTTC. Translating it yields CASTLQPGHEQYF.